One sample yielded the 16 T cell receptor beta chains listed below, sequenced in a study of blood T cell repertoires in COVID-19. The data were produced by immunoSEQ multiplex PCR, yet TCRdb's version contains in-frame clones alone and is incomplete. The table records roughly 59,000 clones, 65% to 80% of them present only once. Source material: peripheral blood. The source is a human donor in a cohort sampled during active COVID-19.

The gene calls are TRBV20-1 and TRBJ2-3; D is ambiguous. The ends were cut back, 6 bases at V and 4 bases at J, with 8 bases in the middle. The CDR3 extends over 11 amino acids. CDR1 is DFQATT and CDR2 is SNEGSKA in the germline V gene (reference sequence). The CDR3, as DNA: TGCAGTGCCTTCACTCCAGATACGCAGTATTTT. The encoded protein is CSAFTPDTQYF.

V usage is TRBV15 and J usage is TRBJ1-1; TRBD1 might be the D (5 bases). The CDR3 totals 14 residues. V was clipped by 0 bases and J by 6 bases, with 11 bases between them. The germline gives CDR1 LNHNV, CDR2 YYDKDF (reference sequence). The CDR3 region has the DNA TGTGCCACCAGCAGAGATCAGGGCCTCGCTGAAGCTTTCTTT. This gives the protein CATSRDQGLAEAFF.

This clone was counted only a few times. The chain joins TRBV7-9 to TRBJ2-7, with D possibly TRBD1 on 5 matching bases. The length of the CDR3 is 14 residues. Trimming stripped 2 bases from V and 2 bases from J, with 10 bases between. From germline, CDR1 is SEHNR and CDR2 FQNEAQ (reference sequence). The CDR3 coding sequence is TGTGCCAGCAGCTTAACGCAGGGCCCCTACGAGCAGTACTTC. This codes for CASSLTQGPYEQYF.

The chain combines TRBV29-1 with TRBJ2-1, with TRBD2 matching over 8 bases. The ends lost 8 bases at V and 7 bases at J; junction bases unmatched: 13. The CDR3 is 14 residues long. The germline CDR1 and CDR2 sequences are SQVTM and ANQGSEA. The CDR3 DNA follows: TGCAGCACTGACACAGCGGGAGATCGGAATGAGCAGTTCTTC. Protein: CSTDTAGDRNEQFF.

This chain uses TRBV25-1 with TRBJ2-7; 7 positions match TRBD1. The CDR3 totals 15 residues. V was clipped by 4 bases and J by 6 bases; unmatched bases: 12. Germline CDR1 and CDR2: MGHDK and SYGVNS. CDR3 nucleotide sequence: TGTGCCAGCAGTGTAGGGACAGCGAGAAGTCGCGAGCAGTACTTC. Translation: CASSVGTARSREQYF.

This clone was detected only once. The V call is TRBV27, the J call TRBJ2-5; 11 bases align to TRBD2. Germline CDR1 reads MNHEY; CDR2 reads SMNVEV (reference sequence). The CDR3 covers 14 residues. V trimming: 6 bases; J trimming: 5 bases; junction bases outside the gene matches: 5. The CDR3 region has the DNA TGTGCCAGCAGAATAGCGGGAGGGAAGGAGACCCAGTACTTC. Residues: CASRIAGGKETQYF.

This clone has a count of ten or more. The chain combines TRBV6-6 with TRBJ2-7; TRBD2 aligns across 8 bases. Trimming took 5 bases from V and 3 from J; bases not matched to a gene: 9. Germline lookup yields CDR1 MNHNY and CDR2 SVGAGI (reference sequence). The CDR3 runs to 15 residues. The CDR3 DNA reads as TGTGCCAGCAGTCACTGGACTAGCTGGGGCTACGAGCAGTACTTC. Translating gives CASSHWTSWGYEQYF.

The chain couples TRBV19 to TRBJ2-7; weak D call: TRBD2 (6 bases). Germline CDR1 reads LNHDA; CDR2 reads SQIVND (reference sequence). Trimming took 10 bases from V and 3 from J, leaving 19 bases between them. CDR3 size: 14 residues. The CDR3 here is CATESSSRGYEQYF. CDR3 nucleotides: TGTGCCACCGAAAGTTCCTCGCGGGGCTACGAGCAGTACTTC. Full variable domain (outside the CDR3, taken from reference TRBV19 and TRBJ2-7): DGGITQSPKYLFRKEGQNVTLSCEQNLNHDAMYWYRQDPGQGLRLIYYSQIVNDFQKGDIAEGYSVSREKKESFPLTVTSAQKNPTAFYLCATESSSRGYEQYFGPGTRLTVT.

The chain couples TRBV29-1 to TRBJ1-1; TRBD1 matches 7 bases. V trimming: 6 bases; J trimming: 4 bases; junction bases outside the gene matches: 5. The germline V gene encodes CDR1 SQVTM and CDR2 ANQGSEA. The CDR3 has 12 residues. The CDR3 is CSVATGTTEAFF. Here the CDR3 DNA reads TGCAGCGTGGCGACAGGGACCACTGAAGCTTTCTTT.

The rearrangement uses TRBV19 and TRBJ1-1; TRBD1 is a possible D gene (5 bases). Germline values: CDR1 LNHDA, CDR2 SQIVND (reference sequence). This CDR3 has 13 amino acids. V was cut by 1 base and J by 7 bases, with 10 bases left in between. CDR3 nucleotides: TGTGCCAGTAGTATAGTGTGGGGGGATGAAGCTTTCTTT. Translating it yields CASSIVWGDEAFF. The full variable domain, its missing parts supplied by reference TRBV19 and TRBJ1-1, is DGGITQSPKYLFRKEGQNVTLSCEQNLNHDAMYWYRQDPGQGLRLIYYSQIVNDFQKGDIAEGYSVSREKKESFPLTVTSAQKNPTAFYLCASSIVWGDEAFFGQGTRLTVV.

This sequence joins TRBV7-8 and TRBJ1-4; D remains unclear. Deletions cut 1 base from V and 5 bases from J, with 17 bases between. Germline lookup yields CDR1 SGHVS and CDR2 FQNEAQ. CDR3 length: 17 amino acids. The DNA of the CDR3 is TGTGCCAGCAGCTTAGACCGCGGTAGTTTACGGAATGAAAAACTGTTTTTT. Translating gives CASSLDRGSLRNEKLFF.

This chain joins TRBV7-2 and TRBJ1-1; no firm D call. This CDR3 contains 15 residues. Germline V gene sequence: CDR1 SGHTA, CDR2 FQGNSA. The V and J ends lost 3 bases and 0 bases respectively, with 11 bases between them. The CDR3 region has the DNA TGTGCCAGCAGCTTGCAGGCAACCATGAACACTGAAGCTTTCTTT. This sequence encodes CASSLQATMNTEAFF.

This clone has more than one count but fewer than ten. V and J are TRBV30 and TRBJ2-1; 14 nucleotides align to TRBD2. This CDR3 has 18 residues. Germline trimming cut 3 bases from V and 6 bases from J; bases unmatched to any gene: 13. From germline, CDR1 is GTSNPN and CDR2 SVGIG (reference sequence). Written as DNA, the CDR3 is TGTGCCTGGAGGGTTCCCGGGACTAGCGGGAGAAGAGGCAATGAGCAGTTCTTC. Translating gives CAWRVPGTSGRRGNEQFF. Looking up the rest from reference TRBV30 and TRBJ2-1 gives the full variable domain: SQTIHQWPATLVQPVGSPLSLECTVEGTSNPNLYWYRQAAGRGLQLLFYSVGIGQISSEVPQNLSASRPQDRQFILSSKKLLLSDSGFYLCAWRVPGTSGRRGNEQFFGPGTRLTVL.

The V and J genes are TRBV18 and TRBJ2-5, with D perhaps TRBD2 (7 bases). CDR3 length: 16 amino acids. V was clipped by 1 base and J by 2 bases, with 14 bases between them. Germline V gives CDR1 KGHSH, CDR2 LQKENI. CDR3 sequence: CASSPLLAGAQETQYF. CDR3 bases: TGTGCCAGCTCACCACTCCTGGCGGGGGCTCAAGAGACCCAGTACTTC.

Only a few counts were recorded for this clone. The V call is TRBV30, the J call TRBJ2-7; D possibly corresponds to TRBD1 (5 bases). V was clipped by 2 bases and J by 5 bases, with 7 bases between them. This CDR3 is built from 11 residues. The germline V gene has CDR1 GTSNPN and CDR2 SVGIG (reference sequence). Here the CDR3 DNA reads TGTGCCTGGAGTTGGGGCGACGAGCAGTACTTC. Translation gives CAWSWGDEQYF.

This CDR3 is CASSFYGQGADTQYF. DNA for the CDR3: TGTGCCAGCAGCTTTTATGGACAGGGTGCAGATACGCAGTATTTT. The gene calls are TRBV5-6 and TRBJ2-3; 8 bases match TRBD1. The CDR3 contains 15 residues. Germline V CDR1 and CDR2: SGHDT, YYEEEE. V lost 2 bases and J lost 4; bases outside the gene matches: 6.